This T cell receptor beta chain originates from a study of T-cell memory formation after mild COVID-19. Comment on this clonotype: Its antigen is as yet unknown.

Study findings and constraints: CD8+ contracting clones occupied EMRA, while CD4+ ones occupied mainly CM and EM. Day 37-peaking second-wave clones had unconfirmed SARS-CoV-2 specificity.

TCRdb reprocessed the 5' RACE reads via MiXCR and lists one record per CDR3 protein. The sample has about 300,000 distinct CDR3 sequences; approximately 19% are singletons. The V end was cut by 0 bases, the J end by 5 bases, with 7 bases between. Germline values: CDR1 SEHNR, CDR2 FQNEAQ (reference sequence). This CDR3 contains 13 residues. The sequence derives from a man between 18 and 35 years old who had mild COVID-19 (a few samples of this study predate the infection). Cell type and time point are not known. The chain joins TRBV7-9 to TRBJ1-2, with TRBD1 as a possible D gene (5 bases). Source material: PBMCs or a T cell subset sorted from them (not recorded which). CDR3 protein: CASSLAGEYGYTF. DNA of the CDR3: TGTGCCAGCAGCTTAGCGGGGGAATATGGCTACACCTTC.